This is a list of T cell receptor beta chains from one sample in a study of regulatory T cells in long-lasting Graves disease. TCRdb independently ran MiXCR on the multiplex PCR reads; one entry per CDR3 protein. Of a few hundred thousand distinct CDR3 sequences in the sample, around 15% are singletons; the top ten hold 30%. The same data also contributed to another study, on T cells in Graves' hyperthyroidism and ophthalmopathy.

The material sequenced was peripheral blood mononuclear cells (PBMCs), taken at new diagnosis, from a patient treated with antithyroid drugs. The receptor set was obtained from a middle-aged man with Graves disease. CDR3s include the opening cysteine and the closing phenylalanine or tryptophan. A D gene is named only where the DNA matches it firmly. Part of the rows lack a size; the others show once, few, many or a class for expanded clones.

j_call v_call d_call clone_size cdr3_aa cdr3_nt
TRBJ1-6 TRBV4-1 NA few CASSAVRYGAFGSPLHF TGCGCCAGCAGCGCCGTACGATACGGGGCATTCGGGTCACCCCTCCACTTT
TRBJ2-1 TRBV6-1 NA many CASSEAGALGYEQFF TGTGCCAGCAGTGAAGCGGGGGCTTTAGGGTATGAGCAGTTCTTC
TRBJ2-5 TRBV5-5 TRBD1 many CASSSRPRQGGQETQYF TGTGCCAGCAGCTCGCGACCTCGACAGGGCGGACAAGAGACCCAGTACTTC
TRBJ1-5 TRBV3-1 NA many CASSQAPGNEQPQHF TGTGCCAGCAGCCAAGCGCCAGGCAATGAACAACCCCAGCATTTT
TRBJ2-6 TRBV28 NA few CASSLISGAKSF TGTGCCAGCAGTTTAATCTCGGGCGCCAAGTCTTTC
TRBJ1-1 TRBV7-2 NA NA CASSPQGGSSRRNTEAFF TGTGCCAGCAGCCCGCAAGGAGGCAGCTCCAGGAGGAACACTGAAGCTTTCTTT
TRBJ1-1 TRBV6-1 NA many CASKTGTEAFF TGTGCCAGCAAAACCGGGACTGAAGCTTTCTTT
TRBJ2-3 TRBV24-1 TRBD1 NA CAIGTGITSSTDTQYF TGTGCCATAGGGACAGGGATTACCTCTAGCACAGATACGCAGTATTTT
TRBJ1-6 TRBV29-1 TRBD1 NA CSVRQGRNSPLHF TGCAGCGTCCGACAGGGGAGAAATTCACCCCTCCACTTT
TRBJ2-5 TRBV28 NA many CASSLGGEETQYF TGTGCCAGCAGCCTGGGGGGCGAAGAGACCCAGTACTTC
TRBJ2-7 TRBV18 TRBD1 many CASSHTAGTGVKEQYF TGTGCCAGCTCGCATACCGCCGGGACAGGGGTGAAGGAGCAGTACTTC
TRBJ2-5 TRBV7-9 NA few CASSQGGQGGETQYF TGTGCCAGCAGCCAAGGTGGCCAGGGCGGCGAGACCCAGTACTTC
TRBJ2-7 TRBV30 NA many CAWSAGFTYEQYF TGTGCCTGGAGCGCAGGGTTCACCTACGAGCAGTACTTC
TRBJ2-3 TRBV7-3 TRBD1 many CASSKDRVADTQYF TGTGCCAGCTCGAAGGACAGGGTAGCAGATACGCAGTATTTT
TRBJ2-1 TRBV4-3 NA many CASSQAVQASYNEQFF TGCGCCAGCAGCCAAGCGGTCCAGGCATCCTACAATGAGCAGTTCTTC